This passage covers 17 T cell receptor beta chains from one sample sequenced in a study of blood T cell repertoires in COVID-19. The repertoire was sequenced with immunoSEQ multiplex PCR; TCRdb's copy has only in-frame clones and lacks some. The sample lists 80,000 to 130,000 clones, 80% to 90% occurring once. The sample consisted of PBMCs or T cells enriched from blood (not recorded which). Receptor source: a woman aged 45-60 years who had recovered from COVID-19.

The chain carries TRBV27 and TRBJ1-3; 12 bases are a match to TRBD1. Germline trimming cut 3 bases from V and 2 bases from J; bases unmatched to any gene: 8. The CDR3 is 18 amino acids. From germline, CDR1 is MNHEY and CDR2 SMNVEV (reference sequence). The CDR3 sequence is CASSFGVRDRGPGNTIYF. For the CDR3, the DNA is TGTGCCAGCAGTTTCGGAGTACGGGACAGGGGGCCTGGAAACACCATATATTTT.

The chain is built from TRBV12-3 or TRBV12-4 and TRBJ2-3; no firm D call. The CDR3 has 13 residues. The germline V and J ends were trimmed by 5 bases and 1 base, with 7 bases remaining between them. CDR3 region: CASSRTGTDTQYF. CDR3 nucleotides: TGTGCCAGCAGTCGTACTGGCACAGATACGCAGTATTTT.

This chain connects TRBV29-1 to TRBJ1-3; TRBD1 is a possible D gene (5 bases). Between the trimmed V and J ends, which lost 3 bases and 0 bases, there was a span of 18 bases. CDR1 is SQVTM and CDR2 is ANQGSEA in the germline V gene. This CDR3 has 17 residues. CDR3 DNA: TGCAGCGTTGAGGGGGAGGCCCCATCTCTCTCTGGAAACACCATATATTTT. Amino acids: CSVEGEAPSLSGNTIYF.

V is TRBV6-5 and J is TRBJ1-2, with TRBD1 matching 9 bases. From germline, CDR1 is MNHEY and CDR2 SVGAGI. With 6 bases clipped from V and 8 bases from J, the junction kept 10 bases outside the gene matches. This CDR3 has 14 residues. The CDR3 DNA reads TGTGCCAGCAGGCGGCGGGACAGGGTAAAAGGCTACACCTTC. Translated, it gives CASRRRDRVKGYTF.

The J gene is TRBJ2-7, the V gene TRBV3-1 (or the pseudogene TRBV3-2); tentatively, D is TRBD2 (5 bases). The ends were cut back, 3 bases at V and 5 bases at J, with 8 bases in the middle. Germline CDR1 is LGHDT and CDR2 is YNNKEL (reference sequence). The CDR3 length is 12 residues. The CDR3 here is CASSHTGNEQYF. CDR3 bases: TGTGCCAGCAGCCACACGGGGAACGAGCAGTACTTC.

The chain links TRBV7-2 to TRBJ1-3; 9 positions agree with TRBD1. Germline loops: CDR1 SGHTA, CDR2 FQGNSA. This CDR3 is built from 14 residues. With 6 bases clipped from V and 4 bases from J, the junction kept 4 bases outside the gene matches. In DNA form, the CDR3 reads TGTGCCAGCAGGAGGACAGGGGTAGGAAACACCATATATTTT. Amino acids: CASRRTGVGNTIYF.

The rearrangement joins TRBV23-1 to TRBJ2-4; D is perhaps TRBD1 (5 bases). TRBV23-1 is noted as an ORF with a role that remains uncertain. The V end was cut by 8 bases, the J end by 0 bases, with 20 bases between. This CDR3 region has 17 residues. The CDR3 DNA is TGCGCCAGCTGCCACAGGCTCCCCCGAGTAGCCAAAAACATTCAGTACTTC. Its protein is CASCHRLPRVAKNIQYF.

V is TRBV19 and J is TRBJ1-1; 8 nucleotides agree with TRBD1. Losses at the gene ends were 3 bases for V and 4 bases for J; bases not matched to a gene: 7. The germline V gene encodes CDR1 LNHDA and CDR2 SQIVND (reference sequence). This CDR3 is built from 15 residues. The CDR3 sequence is CASSIAGGLGTEAFF. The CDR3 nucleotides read TGTGCCAGTAGTATCGCAGGGGGCCTTGGCACTGAAGCTTTCTTT.

In nucleotides, the CDR3 is TGTGCCAGCAGGGCCCAGGGATACGAGCAGTACTTC. This encodes CASRAQGYEQYF. This chain connects TRBV28 to TRBJ2-7; a weak D match, TRBD1 (5 bases). V lost 6 bases, J lost 4 bases, and 10 bases lay in between. The CDR3 is made up of 12 amino acids. Germline-derived CDR1 and CDR2 are MDHEN and SYDVKM.

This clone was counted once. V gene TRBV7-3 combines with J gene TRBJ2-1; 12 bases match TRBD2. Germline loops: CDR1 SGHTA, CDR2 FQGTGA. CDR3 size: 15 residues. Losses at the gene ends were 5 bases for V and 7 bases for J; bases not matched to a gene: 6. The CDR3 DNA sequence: TGTGCCAGCAGCAGGACTAGCGGGAAAATAAATGAGCAGTTCTTC. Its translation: CASSRTSGKINEQFF.

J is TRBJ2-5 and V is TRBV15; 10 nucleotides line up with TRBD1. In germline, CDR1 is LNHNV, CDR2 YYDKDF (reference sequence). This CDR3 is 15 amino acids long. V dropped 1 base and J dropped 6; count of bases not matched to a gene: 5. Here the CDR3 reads CATSRGQGAMKTQYF. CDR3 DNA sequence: TGTGCCACCAGCAGAGGACAGGGGGCGATGAAGACCCAGTACTTC.

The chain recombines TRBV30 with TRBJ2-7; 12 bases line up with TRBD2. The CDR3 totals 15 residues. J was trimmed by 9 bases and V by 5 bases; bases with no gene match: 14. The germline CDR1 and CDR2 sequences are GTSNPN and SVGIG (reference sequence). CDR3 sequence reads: CAWGPLTSGSAWQYF. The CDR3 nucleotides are TGTGCCTGGGGGCCTTTGACTAGCGGGAGTGCGTGGCAGTACTTC. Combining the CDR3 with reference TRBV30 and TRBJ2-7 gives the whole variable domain SQTIHQWPATLVQPVGSPLSLECTVEGTSNPNLYWYRQAAGRGLQLLFYSVGIGQISSEVPQNLSASRPQDRQFILSSKKLLLSDSGFYLCAWGPLTSGSAWQYFGPGTRLTVT.

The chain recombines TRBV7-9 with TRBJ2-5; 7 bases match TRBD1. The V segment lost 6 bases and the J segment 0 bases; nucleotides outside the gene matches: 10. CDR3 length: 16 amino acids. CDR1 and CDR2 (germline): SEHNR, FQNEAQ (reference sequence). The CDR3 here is CASSHLLQGNQETQYF. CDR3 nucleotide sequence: TGTGCCAGCAGTCATCTTCTACAGGGGAACCAAGAGACCCAGTACTTC.

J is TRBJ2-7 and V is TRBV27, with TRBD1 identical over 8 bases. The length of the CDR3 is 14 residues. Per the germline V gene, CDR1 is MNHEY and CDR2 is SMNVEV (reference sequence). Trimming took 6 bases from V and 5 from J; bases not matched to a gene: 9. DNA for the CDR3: TGTGCCAGCAGCCCCGGACAGGGTGAAGACGAGCAGTACTTC. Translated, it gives CASSPGQGEDEQYF.

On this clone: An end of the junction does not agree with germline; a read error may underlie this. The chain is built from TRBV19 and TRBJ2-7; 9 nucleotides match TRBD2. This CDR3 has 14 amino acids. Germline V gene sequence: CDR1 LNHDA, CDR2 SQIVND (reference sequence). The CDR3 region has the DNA TGTGCCAGTAGGATAGCGGGAGACGCGTTCGAGCAGTACTTC. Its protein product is CASRIAGDAFEQYF.

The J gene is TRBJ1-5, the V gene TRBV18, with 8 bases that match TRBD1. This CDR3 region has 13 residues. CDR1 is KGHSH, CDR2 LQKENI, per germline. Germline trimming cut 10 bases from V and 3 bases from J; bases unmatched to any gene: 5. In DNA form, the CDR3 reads TGTGCCACCCAGGGGGCGGACAATCAGCCCCAGCATTTT. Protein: CATQGADNQPQHF.

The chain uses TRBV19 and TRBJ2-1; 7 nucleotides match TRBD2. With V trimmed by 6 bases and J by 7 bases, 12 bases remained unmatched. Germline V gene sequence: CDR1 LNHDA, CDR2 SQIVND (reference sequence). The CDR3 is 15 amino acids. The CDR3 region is CASSPGLLPRNEQFF. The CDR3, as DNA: TGTGCCAGTAGCCCGGGACTACTTCCGCGGAATGAGCAGTTCTTC.